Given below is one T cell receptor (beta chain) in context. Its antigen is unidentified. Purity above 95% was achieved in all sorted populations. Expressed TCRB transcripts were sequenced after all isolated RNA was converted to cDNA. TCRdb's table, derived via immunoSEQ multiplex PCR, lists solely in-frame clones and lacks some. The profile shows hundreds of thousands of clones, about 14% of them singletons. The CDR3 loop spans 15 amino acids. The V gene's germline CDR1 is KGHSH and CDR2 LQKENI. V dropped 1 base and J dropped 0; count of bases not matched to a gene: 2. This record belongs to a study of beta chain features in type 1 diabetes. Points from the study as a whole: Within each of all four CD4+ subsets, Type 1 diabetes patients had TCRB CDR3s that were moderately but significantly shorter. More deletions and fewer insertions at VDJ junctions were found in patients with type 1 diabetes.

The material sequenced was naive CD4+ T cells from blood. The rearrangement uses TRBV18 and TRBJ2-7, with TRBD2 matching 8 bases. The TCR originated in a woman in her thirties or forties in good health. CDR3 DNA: TGTGCCAGCTCACCACTCGGGGGGGGCTCCTACGAGCAGTACTTC. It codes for CASSPLGGGSYEQYF.